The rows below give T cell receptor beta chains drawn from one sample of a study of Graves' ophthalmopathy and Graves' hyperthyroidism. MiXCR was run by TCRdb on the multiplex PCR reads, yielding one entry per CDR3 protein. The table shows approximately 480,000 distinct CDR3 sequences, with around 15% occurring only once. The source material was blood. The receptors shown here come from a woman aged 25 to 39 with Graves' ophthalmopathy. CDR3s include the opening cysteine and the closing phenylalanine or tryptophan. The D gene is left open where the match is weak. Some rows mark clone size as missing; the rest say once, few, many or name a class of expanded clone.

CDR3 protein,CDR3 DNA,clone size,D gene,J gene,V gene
CASSLEGTSYGYTF,TGTGCCAGCAGCTTAGAGGGCACATCCTATGGCTACACCTTC,many,-,TRBJ1-2,TRBV7-8
CASSSPGSEETQYF,TGTGCCAGCAGTTCCCCCGGGAGCGAAGAGACCCAGTACTTC,many,-,TRBJ2-5,TRBV28
CASSLGVTTEAFF,TGTGCCAGCAGTCTAGGGGTCACCACTGAAGCTTTCTTT,many,-,TRBJ1-1,TRBV27
CASSRIDDYEQYF,TGTGCCAGCAGTCGAATTGACGACTACGAGCAGTACTTC,few,-,TRBJ2-7,TRBV11-3
CASSPGTSGSGYEQYF,TGTGCCAGCAGTCCCGGGACTAGCGGGAGTGGGTACGAGCAGTACTTC,-,TRBD2,TRBJ2-7,TRBV6-1
CASGPLAGATQYF,TGTGCTAGTGGCCCACTAGCGGGGGCGACCCAGTACTTC,many,TRBD2,TRBJ2-5,TRBV12-5
CASSLRGAGDSNQPQHF,TGTGCCAGCAGCTTAAGGGGGGCAGGGGATAGCAATCAGCCCCAGCATTTT,few,-,TRBJ1-5,TRBV11-2
CASIHVGGANNEQFF,TGTGCCAGTATCCATGTCGGGGGGGCCAACAATGAGCAGTTCTTC,few,TRBD2,TRBJ2-1,TRBV19
CASRPGLAGREQYF,TGTGCCAGCAGACCGGGACTAGCAGGTCGCGAGCAGTACTTC,many,TRBD2,TRBJ2-7,TRBV12-3/TRBV12-4
CSASRELNTEAFF,TGCAGTGCTAGTCGGGAGCTGAACACTGAAGCTTTCTTT,many,-,TRBJ1-1,TRBV20-1
CATGGLAGDPTREQYF,TGTGCCACGGGGGGGCTAGCGGGAGATCCGACGAGGGAGCAGTACTTC,many,TRBD2,TRBJ2-7,TRBV28
CASSLGAWGGYTF,TGTGCCAGCAGTTTAGGGGCCTGGGGTGGCTACACCTTC,-,-,TRBJ1-2,TRBV12-3/TRBV12-4
CASSQDLVGGSYGYTF,TGTGCCAGCAGCCAAGATCTTGTTGGGGGGAGCTATGGCTACACCTTC,few,-,TRBJ1-2,TRBV3-1
CASSLRRAGEQYF,TGCGCCAGCAGCTTGAGGAGGGCCGGGGAGCAGTACTTC,many,-,TRBJ2-7,TRBV5-1
CASSEAQDGPKETQYF,TGTGCCAGCAGTGAAGCGCAGGACGGACCGAAAGAGACCCAGTACTTC,many,-,TRBJ2-5,TRBV6-1
CAWRTTGGGNTIYF,TGTGCCTGGAGAACCACAGGGGGCGGAAACACCATATATTTT,few,TRBD1,TRBJ1-3,TRBV30
CASSQARQGQGLIGNTIYF,TGTGCCAGCAGCCAAGCCCGGCAAGGACAGGGTTTGATTGGAAACACCATATATTTT,-,TRBD1,TRBJ1-3,TRBV4-2
CASTHGGTSGRGTGELFF,TGTGCCAGCACCCATGGGGGTACTAGCGGGAGAGGGACCGGGGAGCTGTTTTTT,many,TRBD2,TRBJ2-2,TRBV6-4
CASSRTRDIVYGYTF,TGCGCCAGCAGCCGTACGCGGGACATAGTCTATGGCTACACCTTC,many,-,TRBJ1-2,TRBV4-1
CASSSSIKGGREAYEQYF,TGTGCCAGCAGTTCGTCCATTAAGGGCGGGAGGGAAGCCTACGAGCAGTACTTC,many,TRBD2,TRBJ2-7,TRBV28
CAWSVHRGNEAFF,TGTGCCTGGAGTGTACATCGAGGAAATGAAGCTTTCTTT,few,-,TRBJ1-1,TRBV30
CSARRGGVGNTIYF,TGCAGTGCTAGAAGGGGGGGTGTTGGAAACACCATATATTTT,few,-,TRBJ1-3,TRBV20-1